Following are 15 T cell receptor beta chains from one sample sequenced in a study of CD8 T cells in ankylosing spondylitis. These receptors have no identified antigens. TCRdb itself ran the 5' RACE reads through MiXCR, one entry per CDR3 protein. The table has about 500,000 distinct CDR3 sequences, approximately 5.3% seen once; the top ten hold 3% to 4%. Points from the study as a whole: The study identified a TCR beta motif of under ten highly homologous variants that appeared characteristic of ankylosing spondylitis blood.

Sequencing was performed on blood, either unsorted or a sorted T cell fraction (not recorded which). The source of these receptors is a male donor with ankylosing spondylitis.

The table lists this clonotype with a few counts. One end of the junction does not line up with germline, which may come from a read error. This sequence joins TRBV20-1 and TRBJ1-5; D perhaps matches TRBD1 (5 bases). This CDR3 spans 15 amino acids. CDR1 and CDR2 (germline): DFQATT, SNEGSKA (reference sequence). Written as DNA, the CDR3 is TGCAGTGCTGGAGACGGCGGGGGGAGCAATCAGCCCCAGCATTTT. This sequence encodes CSAGDGGGSNQPQHF.

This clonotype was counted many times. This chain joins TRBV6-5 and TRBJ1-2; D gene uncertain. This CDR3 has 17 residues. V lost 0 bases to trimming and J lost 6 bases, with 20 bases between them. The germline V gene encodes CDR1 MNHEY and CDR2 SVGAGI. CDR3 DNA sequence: TGTGCCAGCAGTTACTCGGCGACTAGGACTGTCGGGAATGGCTACACCTTC. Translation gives CASSYSATRTVGNGYTF.

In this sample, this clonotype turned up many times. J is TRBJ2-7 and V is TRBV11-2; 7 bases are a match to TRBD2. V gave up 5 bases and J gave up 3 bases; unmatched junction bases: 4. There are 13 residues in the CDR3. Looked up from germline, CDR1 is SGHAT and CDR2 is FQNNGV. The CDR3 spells CASSRGLSYEQYF. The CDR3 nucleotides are TGTGCCAGCAGCCGGGGACTAAGCTACGAGCAGTACTTC.

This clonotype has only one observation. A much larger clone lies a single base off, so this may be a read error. The CDR3 coding sequence is TGTGCCAGCAGTACGCGCACAGGGACTAGCGGGCGGACAGATACGCAGTATTTT. It specifies CASSTRTGTSGRTDTQYF. The genes are TRBV28 and TRBJ2-3; the match to TRBD2 covers 12 bases. The length of the CDR3 is 18 residues. V lost 5 bases and J lost 3; bases outside the gene matches: 12. The germline gives CDR1 MDHEN, CDR2 SYDVKM.

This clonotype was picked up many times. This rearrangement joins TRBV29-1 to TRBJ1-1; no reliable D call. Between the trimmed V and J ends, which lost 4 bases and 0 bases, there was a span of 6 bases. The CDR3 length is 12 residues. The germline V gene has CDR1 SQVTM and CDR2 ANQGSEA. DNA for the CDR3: TGCAGCGTTGTAATCTTGAACACTGAAGCTTTCTTT. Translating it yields CSVVILNTEAFF.

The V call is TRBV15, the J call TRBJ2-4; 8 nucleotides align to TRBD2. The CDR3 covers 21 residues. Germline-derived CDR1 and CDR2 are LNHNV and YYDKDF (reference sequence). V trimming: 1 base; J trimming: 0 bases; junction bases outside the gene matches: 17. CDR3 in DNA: TGTGCCACCAGCAGAGGGAACACCGGGACTAGAGGACCTCTAGCCAAAAACATTCAGTACTTC. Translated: CATSRGNTGTRGPLAKNIQYF.

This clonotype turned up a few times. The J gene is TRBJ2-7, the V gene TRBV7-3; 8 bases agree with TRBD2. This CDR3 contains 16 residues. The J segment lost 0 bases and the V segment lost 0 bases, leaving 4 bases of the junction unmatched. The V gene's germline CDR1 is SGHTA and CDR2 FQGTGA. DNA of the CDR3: TGTGCCAGCAGCTTAACCCGGACTAGCAACTCCTACGAGCAGTACTTC. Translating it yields CASSLTRTSNSYEQYF.

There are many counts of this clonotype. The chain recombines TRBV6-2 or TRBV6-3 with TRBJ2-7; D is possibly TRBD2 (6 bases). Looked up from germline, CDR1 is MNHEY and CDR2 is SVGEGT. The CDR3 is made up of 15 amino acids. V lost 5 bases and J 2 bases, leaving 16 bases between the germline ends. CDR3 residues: CASSRRGAPTYEQYF. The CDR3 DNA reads TGTGCCAGCAGTCGACGCGGGGCTCCGACCTACGAGCAGTACTTC.

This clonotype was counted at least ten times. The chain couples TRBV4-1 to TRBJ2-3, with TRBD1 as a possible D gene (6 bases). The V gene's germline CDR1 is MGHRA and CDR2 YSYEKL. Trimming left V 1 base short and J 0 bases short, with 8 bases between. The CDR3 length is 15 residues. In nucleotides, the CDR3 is TGCGCCAGCAGCCAAGGACAGGCCAGCACAGATACGCAGTATTTT. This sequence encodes CASSQGQASTDTQYF.

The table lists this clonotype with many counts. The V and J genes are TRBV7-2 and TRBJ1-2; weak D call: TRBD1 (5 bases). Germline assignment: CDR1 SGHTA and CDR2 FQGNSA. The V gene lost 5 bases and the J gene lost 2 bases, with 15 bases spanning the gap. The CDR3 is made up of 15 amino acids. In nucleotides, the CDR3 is TGTGCCAGCAGCCCCCAGGGTAGGGGAAACTATGGCTACACCTTC. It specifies CASSPQGRGNYGYTF.

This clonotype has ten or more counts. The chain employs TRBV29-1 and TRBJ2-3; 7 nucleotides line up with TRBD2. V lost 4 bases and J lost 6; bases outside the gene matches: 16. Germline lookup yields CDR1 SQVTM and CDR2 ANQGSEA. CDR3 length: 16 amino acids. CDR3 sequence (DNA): TGCAGCGTTGGACCTCCCGGGGGGAGGGCCTCGGATACGCAGTATTTT. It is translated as CSVGPPGGRASDTQYF.

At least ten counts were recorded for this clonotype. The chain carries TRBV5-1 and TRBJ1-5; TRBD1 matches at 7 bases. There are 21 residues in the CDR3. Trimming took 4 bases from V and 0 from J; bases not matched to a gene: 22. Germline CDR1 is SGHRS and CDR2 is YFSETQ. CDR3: CASSLFGFHGTEDYSNQPQHF. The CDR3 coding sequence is TGCGCCAGCAGCCTGTTTGGATTTCACGGGACAGAAGACTATAGCAATCAGCCCCAGCATTTT.

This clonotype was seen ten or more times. The CDR3 here is CASSLSTRAVNTEAFF. CDR3 coding DNA: TGCGCCAGCAGCCTAAGCACCAGGGCTGTGAACACTGAAGCTTTCTTT. The genes are TRBV5-1 and TRBJ1-1; possible D gene TRBD1, 5 bases. The CDR3 is 16 amino acids. V lost 4 bases and J lost 0, with 16 bases in between. CDR1 and CDR2 from the germline V gene are SGHRS and YFSETQ.

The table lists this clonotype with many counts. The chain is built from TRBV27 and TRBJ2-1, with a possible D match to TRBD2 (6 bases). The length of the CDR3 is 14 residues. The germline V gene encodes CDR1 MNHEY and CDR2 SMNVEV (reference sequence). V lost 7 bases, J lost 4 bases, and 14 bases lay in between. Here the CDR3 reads CASKVGGIYNEQFF. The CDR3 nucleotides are TGTGCCAGCAAGGTGGGGGGTATTTACAATGAGCAGTTCTTC.

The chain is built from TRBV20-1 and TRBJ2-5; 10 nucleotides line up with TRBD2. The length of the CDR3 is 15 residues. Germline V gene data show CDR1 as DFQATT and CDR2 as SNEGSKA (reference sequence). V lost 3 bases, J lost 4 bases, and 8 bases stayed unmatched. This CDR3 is CSARVLAGKGETQYF. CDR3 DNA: TGCAGTGCTAGGGTACTAGCGGGGAAGGGAGAGACCCAGTACTTC.